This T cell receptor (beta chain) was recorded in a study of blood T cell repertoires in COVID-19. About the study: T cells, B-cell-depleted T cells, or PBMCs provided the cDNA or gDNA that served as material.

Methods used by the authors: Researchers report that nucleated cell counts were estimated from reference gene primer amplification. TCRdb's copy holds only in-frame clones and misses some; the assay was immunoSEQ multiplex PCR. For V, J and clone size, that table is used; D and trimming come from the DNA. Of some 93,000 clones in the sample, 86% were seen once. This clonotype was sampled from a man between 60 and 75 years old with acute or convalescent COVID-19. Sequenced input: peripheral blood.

The CDR3 loop reads CASSTVPTRGQETQYF. In DNA form, the CDR3 reads TGTGCCAGCAGCACGGTCCCTACTAGGGGGCAAGAGACCCAGTACTTC. The gene calls are TRBV5-4 and TRBJ2-5, with TRBD1 as a possible D gene (6 bases). The germline V gene encodes CDR1 SGHNT and CDR2 YYREEE (reference sequence). V gave up 4 bases and J gave up 2 bases, with 18 bases separating them. This CDR3 region has 16 residues.